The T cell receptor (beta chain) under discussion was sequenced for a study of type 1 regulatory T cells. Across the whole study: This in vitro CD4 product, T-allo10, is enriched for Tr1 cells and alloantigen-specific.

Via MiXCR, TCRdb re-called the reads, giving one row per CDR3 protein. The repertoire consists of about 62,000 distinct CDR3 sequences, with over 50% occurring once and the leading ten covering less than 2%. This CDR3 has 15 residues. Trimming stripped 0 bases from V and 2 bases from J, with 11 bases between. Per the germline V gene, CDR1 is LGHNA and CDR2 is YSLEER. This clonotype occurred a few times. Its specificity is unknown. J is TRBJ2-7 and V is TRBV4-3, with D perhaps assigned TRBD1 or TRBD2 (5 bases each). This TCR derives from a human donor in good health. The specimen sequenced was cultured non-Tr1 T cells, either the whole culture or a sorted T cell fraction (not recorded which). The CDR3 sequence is CASSQDRGGTYEQYF. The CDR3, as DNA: TGCGCCAGCAGCCAAGATCGTGGGGGAACCTACGAGCAGTACTTC.